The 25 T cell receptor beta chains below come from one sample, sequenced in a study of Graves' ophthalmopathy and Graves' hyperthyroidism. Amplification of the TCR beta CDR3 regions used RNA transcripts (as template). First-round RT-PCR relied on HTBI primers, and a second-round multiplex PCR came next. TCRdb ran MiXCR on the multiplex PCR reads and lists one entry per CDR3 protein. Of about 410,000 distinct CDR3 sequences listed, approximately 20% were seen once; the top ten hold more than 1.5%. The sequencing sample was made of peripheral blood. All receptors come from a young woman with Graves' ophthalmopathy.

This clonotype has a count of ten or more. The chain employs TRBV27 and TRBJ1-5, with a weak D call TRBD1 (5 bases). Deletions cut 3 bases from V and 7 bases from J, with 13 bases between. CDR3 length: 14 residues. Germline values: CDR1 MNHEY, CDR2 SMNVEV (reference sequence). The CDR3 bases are TGTGCCAGCAGTTTGCTGAAGGGGAGACAGCCCCAGCATTTT. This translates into CASSLLKGRQPQHF.

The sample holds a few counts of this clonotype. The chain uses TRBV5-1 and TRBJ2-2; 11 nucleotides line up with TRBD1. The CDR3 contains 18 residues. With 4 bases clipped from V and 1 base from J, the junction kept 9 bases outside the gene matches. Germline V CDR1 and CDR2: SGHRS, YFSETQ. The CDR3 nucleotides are TGCGCCAGCAGCCTTGGACAGGGGGCGAGATGGAACACCGGGGAGCTGTTTTTT. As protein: CASSLGQGARWNTGELFF.

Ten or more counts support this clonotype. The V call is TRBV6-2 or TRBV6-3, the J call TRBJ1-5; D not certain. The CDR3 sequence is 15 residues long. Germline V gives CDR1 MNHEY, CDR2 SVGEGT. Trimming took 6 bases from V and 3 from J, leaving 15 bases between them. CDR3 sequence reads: CASRGSGPLNQPQHF. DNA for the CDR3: TGTGCCAGCAGGGGTTCTGGGCCACTCAATCAGCCCCAGCATTTT.

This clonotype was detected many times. As DNA, the CDR3 is TGTGCCAGCAGCTTGAGGCTAGCGGGAGGCGGCCAGGAGCTGTTTTTT. Its translation is CASSLRLAGGGQELFF. V is TRBV7-2 and J is TRBJ2-2; 11 nucleotides agree with TRBD2. After removal of 3 bases from V and 10 bases from J, the junction contained 10 bases not matched to a gene. Germline V gives CDR1 SGHTA, CDR2 FQGNSA. This CDR3 has 16 residues.

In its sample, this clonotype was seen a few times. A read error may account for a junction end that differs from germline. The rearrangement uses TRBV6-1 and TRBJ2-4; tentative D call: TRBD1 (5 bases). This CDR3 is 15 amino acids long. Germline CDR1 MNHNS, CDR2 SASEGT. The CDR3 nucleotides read TGTGCCAGCAGAGAAGGGGCACTAGCCAAAAACATTCAGTACTTC. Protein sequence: CASREGALAKNIQYF.

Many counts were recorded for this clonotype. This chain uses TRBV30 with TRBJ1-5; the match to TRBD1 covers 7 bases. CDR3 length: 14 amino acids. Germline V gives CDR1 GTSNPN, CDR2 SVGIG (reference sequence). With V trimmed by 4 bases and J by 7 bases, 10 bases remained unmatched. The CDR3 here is CAWTDQGVRQPQHF. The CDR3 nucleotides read TGTGCCTGGACCGATCAGGGGGTGAGGCAGCCCCAGCATTTT.

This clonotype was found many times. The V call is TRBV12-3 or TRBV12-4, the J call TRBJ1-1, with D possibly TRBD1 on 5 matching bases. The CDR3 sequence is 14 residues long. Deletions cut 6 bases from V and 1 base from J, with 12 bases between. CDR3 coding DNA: TGTGCCAGCAGCTTCAGGGATGAGAACACTGAAGCTTTCTTT. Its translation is CASSFRDENTEAFF.

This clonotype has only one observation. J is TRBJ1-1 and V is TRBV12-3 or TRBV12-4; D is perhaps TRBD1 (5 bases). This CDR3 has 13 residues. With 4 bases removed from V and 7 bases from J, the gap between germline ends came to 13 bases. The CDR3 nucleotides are TGTGCCAGCAGTTCGGCAGGGCTTGGTGAAGCTTTCTTT. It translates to CASSSAGLGEAFF.

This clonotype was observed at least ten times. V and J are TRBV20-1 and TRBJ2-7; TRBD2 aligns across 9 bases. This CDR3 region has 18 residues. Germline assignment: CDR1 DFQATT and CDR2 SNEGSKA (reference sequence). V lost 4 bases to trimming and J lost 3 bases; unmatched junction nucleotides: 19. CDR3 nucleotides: TGCAGTGCTACCTTCCGGGGAGAAGCGGGAGGATTATTCTACGAGCAGTACTTC. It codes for CSATFRGEAGGLFYEQYF.

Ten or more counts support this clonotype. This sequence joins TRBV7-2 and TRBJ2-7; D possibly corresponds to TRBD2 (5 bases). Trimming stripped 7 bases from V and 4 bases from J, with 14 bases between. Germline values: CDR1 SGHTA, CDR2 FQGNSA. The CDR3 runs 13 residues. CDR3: CASTSRGGYEQYF. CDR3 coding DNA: TGTGCCAGCACCTCACGGGGTGGGTACGAGCAGTACTTC.

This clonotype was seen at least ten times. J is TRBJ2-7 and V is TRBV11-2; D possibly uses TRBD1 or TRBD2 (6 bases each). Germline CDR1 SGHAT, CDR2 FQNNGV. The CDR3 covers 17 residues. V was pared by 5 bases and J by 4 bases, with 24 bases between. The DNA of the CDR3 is TGTGCCAGCAGCCTCCGCACATTGCGTGGGGGGCTATACGAGCAGTACTTC. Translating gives CASSLRTLRGGLYEQYF.

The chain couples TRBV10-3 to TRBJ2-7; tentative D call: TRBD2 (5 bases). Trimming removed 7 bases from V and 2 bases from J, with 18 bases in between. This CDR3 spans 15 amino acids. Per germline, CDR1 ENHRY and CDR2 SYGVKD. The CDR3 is CAIKDDPGETYEQYF. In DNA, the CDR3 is TGTGCCATCAAGGACGACCCCGGGGAGACCTACGAGCAGTACTTC.

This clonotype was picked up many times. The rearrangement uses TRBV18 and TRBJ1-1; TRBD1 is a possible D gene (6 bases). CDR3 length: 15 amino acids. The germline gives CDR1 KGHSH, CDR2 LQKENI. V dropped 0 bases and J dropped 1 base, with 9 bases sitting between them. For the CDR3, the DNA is TGTGCCAGCTCACCACCGGGGACAAGGAACACTGAAGCTTTCTTT. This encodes CASSPPGTRNTEAFF.

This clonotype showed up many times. The CDR3 spells CAWSVGRGTEAFF. The CDR3 DNA reads as TGTGCCTGGAGTGTAGGTCGGGGGACTGAAGCTTTCTTT. The J gene is TRBJ1-1, the V gene TRBV30; D might be TRBD1 (5 bases). This CDR3 is 13 amino acids long. Germline assignment: CDR1 GTSNPN and CDR2 SVGIG (reference sequence). Trimming left V 0 bases short and J 5 bases short, with 10 bases between.

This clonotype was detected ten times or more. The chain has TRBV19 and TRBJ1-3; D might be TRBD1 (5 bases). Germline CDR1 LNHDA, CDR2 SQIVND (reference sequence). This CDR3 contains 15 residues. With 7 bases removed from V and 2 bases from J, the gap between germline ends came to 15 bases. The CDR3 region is CASKTTSGPGNTIYF. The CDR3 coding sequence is TGTGCCAGTAAAACGACTTCGGGACCTGGAAACACCATATATTTT.

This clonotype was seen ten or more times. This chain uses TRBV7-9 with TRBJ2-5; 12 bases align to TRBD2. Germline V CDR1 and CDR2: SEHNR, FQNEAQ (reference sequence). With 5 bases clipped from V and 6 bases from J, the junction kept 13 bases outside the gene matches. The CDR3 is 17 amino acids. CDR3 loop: CASSPYPSGGAEQTQYF. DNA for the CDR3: TGTGCCAGCAGCCCTTACCCTAGCGGGGGGGCCGAGCAGACCCAGTACTTC.

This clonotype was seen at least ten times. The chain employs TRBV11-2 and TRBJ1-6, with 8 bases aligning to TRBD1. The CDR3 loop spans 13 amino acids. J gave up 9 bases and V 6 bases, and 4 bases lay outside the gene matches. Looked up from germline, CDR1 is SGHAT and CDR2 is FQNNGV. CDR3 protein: CASSTGTGSPLHF. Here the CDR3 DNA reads TGTGCCAGCAGTACCGGGACAGGTTCACCCCTCCACTTT. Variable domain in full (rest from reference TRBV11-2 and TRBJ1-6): EAGVAQSPRYKIIEKRQSVAFWCNPISGHATLYWYQQILGQGPKLLIQFQNNGVVDDSQLPKDRFSAERLKGVDSTLKIQPAKLEDSAVYLCASSTGTGSPLHFGNGTRLTVT.

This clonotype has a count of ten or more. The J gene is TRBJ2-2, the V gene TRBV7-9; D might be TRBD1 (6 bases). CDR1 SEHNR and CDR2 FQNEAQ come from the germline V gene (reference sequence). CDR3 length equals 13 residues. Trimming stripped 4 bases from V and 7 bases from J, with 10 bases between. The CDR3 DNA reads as TGTGCCAGCAGCTCCCAGGGGAACGGGGAGCTGTTTTTT. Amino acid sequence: CASSSQGNGELFF.

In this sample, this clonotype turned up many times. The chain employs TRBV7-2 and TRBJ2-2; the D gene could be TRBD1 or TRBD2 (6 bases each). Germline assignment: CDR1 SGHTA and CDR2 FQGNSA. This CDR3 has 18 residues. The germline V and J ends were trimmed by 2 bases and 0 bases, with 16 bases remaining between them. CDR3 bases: TGTGCCAGCAGCTTATCGGGATGGGGGGCAGCGAACACCGGGGAGCTGTTTTTT. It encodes CASSLSGWGAANTGELFF.

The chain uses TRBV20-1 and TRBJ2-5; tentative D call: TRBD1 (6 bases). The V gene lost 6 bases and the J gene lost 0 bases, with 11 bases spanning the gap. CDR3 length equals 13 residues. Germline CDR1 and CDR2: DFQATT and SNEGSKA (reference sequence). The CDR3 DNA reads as TGCAGTGCCACGGCAGGGGACCAAGAGACCCAGTACTTC. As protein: CSATAGDQETQYF.

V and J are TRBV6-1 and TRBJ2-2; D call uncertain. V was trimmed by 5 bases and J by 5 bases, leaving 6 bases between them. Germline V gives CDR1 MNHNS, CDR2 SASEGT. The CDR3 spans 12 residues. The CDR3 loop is CASSITTGELFF. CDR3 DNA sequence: TGTGCCAGCAGTATCACGACCGGGGAGCTGTTTTTT.

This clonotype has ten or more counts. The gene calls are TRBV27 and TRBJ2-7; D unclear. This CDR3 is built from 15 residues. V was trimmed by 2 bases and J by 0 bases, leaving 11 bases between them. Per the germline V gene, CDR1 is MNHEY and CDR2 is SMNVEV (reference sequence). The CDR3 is CASSLISAPSYEQYF. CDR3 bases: TGTGCCAGCAGTTTAATTTCGGCACCCTCCTACGAGCAGTACTTC.

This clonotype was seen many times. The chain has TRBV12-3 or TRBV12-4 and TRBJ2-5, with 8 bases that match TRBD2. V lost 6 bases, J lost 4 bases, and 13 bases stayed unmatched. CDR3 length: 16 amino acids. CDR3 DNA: TGTGCCAGCAGAAGGACTAGCTTCTTCTCAGGAGAGACCCAGTACTTC. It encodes CASRRTSFFSGETQYF.

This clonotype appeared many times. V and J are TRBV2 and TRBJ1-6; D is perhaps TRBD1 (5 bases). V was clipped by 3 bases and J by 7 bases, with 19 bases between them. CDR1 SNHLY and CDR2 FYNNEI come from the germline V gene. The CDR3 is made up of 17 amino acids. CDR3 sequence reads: CASSDREIRVGNSPLHF. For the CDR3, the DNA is TGTGCCAGCAGTGATCGTGAGATCAGGGTGGGAAATTCACCCCTCCACTTT. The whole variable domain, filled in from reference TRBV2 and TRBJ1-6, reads EPEVTQTPSHQVTQMGQEVILRCVPISNHLYFYWYRQILGQKVEFLVSFYNNEISEKSEIFDDQFSVERPDGSNFTLKIRSTKLEDSAMYFCASSDREIRVGNSPLHFGNGTRLTVT.

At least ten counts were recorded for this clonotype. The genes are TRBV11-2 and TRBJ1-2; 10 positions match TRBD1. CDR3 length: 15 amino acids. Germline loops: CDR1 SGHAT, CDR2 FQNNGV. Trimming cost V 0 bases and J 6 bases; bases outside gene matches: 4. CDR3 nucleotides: TGTGCCAGCAGCTTAGAGGGACAGGGGATCCATGGCTACACCTTC. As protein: CASSLEGQGIHGYTF.